This paragraph covers one T cell receptor beta chain sequence. What it binds is unknown. This entry comes from a study of post-analysis software for immune sequencing data. Study-level findings and limits: Compared with controls, patients had more of five TRBV segments, including TRBV5-6, TRBV5-1 and TRBV20-1. Diversity measured as normalized Chao1 was significantly lower in multiple sclerosis patients than in controls.

Every TCR beta cDNA library bore unique molecular identifiers. Each sample of about 0.9 to 11 million input T cells yielded 500,000 or so cDNA molecules, so each molecule approximated one T cell. TCRdb processed the PCR reads anew with MiXCR; each CDR3 protein has one entry. The table includes about 770,000 distinct CDR3 sequences, about 43% detected once. V was clipped by 5 bases and J by 5 bases; unmatched bases: 4. The CDR3 spans 14 residues. Per the germline V gene, CDR1 is SGHAT and CDR2 is FQDESV (reference sequence). The chain carries TRBV11-1 and TRBJ1-4; TRBD1 agrees at 8 bases. Sequencing input: blood. The origin of this receptor is a girl aged 10 to 17 with multiple sclerosis. This CDR3 reads CASSQGQANEKLFF. The CDR3 bases are TGTGCCAGCAGCCAGGGACAGGCAAATGAAAAACTGTTTTTT.